Listed below are T cell receptor beta chains from one sample, sequenced in a study of OX40 agonist ivuxolimab in advanced cancers. The assay was immunoSEQ multiplex PCR, and TCRdb's table has in-frame clones only and misses some. The sample records about 53,000 clones, around 91% being singletons. This specimen consisted of CD4+ or CD8+ T cells sorted from blood, obtained in a trial of the OX40 agonist ivuxolimab. All receptors derive from an adult with an advanced solid tumor such as melanoma, head and neck, liver or kidney cancer. The CDR3 runs from the conserved cysteine through the conserved F or W. A D gene is named only where the DNA matches it firmly. A clone size is listed for some rows: how often the clone was seen (once, few, many), or a class if it is expanded.

-	TRBV4-3	TRBD1	TRBJ2-2	TGCGCCAGCAGCCAAGGGCGGGACAGGGCCGCTGGGGAGCTGTTTTTT	CASSQGRDRAAGELFF
-	TRBV11-1	TRBD1	TRBJ2-3	TGTGCCAGCACATATGACAGGGACCCAAATACAGATACGCAGTATTTT	CASTYDRDPNTDTQYF
-	TRBV4-3	-	TRBJ2-7	TGCGCCAGCAGCCAAGATTTCGGGTCCCACGAGCAGTACTTC	CASSQDFGSHEQYF
-	TRBV7-2	-	TRBJ1-3	TGTGCCAGCAGCCTTTACACAGGCTCTGGAAACACCATATATTTT	CASSLYTGSGNTIYF
-	TRBV7-3	-	TRBJ1-3	TGTGCCAGCAGCAAGACAGGAGTACCTGGAAACACCATATATTTT	CASSKTGVPGNTIYF
-	TRBV19	TRBD1	TRBJ1-5	TGTGCCAGTAGTAAAGGGGGCGCCCGGTGGAATAGCAATCAGCCCCAGCATTTT	CASSKGGARWNSNQPQHF
-	TRBV27	TRBD1	TRBJ2-1	TGTGCCAGCAGTTCCACAGGGGGCGCAGGCTACAATGAGCAGTTCTTC	CASSSTGGAGYNEQFF
-	TRBV7-6	-	TRBJ2-1	TGTGCCAGCAGCCCAATCCGGGACATCTACAATGAGCAGTTCTTC	CASSPIRDIYNEQFF
-	TRBV19	TRBD1	TRBJ1-6	TGTGCCAGTAAGACGCCGGGACAGAATTCACCCCTCCACTTT	CASKTPGQNSPLHF
-	TRBV5-1	TRBD1	TRBJ1-1	TGCGCCAGCAGCGATCAACAGGGGCCCGGAACTGAAGCTTTCTTT	CASSDQQGPGTEAFF
-	TRBV11-2	-	TRBJ2-1	TGTGCCAGCAGCTTAGCGGGGACTCACAATGAGCAGTTCTTC	CASSLAGTHNEQFF
-	TRBV7-9	-	TRBJ1-1	TGTGCCAGCAGCTTAATCAATGGGGCTGAAGCTTTCTTT	CASSLINGAEAFF
-	TRBV6-6	-	TRBJ1-2	TGTGCCAGCAGTTACTCGAGAGGGGAGCACTATGGCTACACCTTC	CASSYSRGEHYGYTF
-	TRBV27	-	TRBJ1-1	TGTGCCAGCAGCAAACAGGGAGTTGGGTACACTGAAGCTTTCTTT	CASSKQGVGYTEAFF
-	TRBV7-2	-	TRBJ2-7	TGTGCCAGCAGCTTAGGGGGCGCGTCCTACGAGCAGTACTTC	CASSLGGASYEQYF
-	TRBV10-3	-	TRBJ2-1	TGTGCCATCAGAGGCGGGACAGTGCACAATGAGCAGTTCTTC	CAIRGGTVHNEQFF
-	TRBV6-1	TRBD2	TRBJ2-3	TGTGCCAGCAATCCCGGGACTAGTGGCACAGATACGCAGTATTTT	CASNPGTSGTDTQYF
-	TRBV19	-	TRBJ2-7	TGTGCCAGTAGTATAGTAGGTAATAACGAGCAGTACTTC	CASSIVGNNEQYF
-	TRBV15	-	TRBJ1-4	TGTGCCACCAGCAGAGATGGGGGATATAATGAAAAACTGTTTTTT	CATSRDGGYNEKLFF
-	TRBV6-6	-	TRBJ2-3	TGTGCCAGCCGACGCGACCGCACAGATACGCAGTATTTT	CASRRDRTDTQYF
once	TRBV5-6	TRBD1	TRBJ1-4	TGTGCCAGCAGCTTGGAGGACAGGGGGCCTCTAACTAATGAAAAACTGTTTTTT	CASSLEDRGPLTNEKLFF
-	TRBV4-2	-	TRBJ1-4	TGTGCCAGCAAGCAACAGGGAAATGAAAAACTGTTTTTT	CASKQQGNEKLFF
-	TRBV30	TRBD1	TRBJ1-5	TGTGCCTGGAGTGACGGGCCAGGGGGCGATCAGCCCCAGCATTTT	CAWSDGPGGDQPQHF
-	TRBV19	TRBD2	TRBJ2-1	TGTGCCAGTAGGAGGGCCCAGCGGGACGACAATGAGCAGTTCTTC	CASRRAQRDDNEQFF
once	TRBV5-1	-	TRBJ2-7	TGCGCCAGCAGCGATGGGAGGCGACCGACAGGGTTCAACTACGAGCAGTACTTC	CASSDGRRPTGFNYEQYF
-	TRBV6-5	-	TRBJ1-2	TGTGCCAGCAGTTACTCAGGGACATATGGCTACACCTTC	CASSYSGTYGYTF
-	TRBV5-1	TRBD2	TRBJ2-5	TGCGCCAGCAGCTTGGCGGGACTAGCGGGACATTCTTTCCAAGAGACCCAGTACTTC	CASSLAGLAGHSFQETQYF
once	TRBV19	TRBD1	TRBJ1-5	TGTGCCAGTAAAGAGAAAGGACAGGCCAATCAGCCCCAGCATTTT	CASKEKGQANQPQHF
once	TRBV6-6	TRBD1	TRBJ2-2	TGTGCCAGCAGTCGACAGGGTACCCGGGAGCTGTTTTTT	CASSRQGTRELFF
-	TRBV27	-	TRBJ2-2	TGTGCCAGCAGTTTTTCTGGGATAACCGGGGAGCTGTTTTTT	CASSFSGITGELFF
-	TRBV28	-	TRBJ1-2	TGTGCCAGCAGTCCCCCTGGCAGGAACTATGGCTACACCTTC	CASSPPGRNYGYTF
-	TRBV13	-	TRBJ2-7	TGTGCCAGCAGCGTGGATTTTCGGGGGCCCTACGAGCAGTACTTC	CASSVDFRGPYEQYF
-	TRBV9	TRBD2	TRBJ2-2	TGTGCCAGCAGCGAGCTAGCGGGAGACACCGGGGAGCTGTTTTTT	CASSELAGDTGELFF
-	TRBV19	TRBD1	TRBJ2-4	TGTGCCAGTAGGCCAGGGGGTGCCAAAAACATTCAGTACTTC	CASRPGGAKNIQYF
-	TRBV9	-	TRBJ2-1	TGTGCCAGCAGCCTATTTGGGGGGTCCTACAATGAGCAGTTCTTC	CASSLFGGSYNEQFF
few	TRBV2	-	TRBJ1-4	TGTGCCAGCAGTCGAAGGGAGGGGCATAATGAAAAACTGTTTTTT	CASSRREGHNEKLFF
few	TRBV6-1	-	TRBJ1-1	TGTGCCAGCAGTCCCAGGACAGCGAACACTGAAGCTTTCTTT	CASSPRTANTEAFF
-	TRBV6-1	-	TRBJ2-5	TGTGCCAGCAGTGAAGTCTATGCTACCCAGTACTTC	CASSEVYATQYF
-	TRBV14	-	TRBJ1-1	TGTGCCAGCAGCCAAGCGAGTTACACTGAAGCTTTCTTT	CASSQASYTEAFF
-	TRBV27	TRBD1	TRBJ2-1	TGTGCCAGCAGTTCACGGACAGGACCCTCTAACAATGAGCAGTTCTTC	CASSSRTGPSNNEQFF
-	TRBV18	TRBD1	TRBJ2-3	TGTGCCAGCTCCAAGGACAGGGCGACGGGCACAGATACGCAGTATTTT	CASSKDRATGTDTQYF
-	TRBV7-2	-	TRBJ2-3	TGTGCCAGCAGCTCGAGGCAAGTCCCCGGGGATACGCAGTATTTT	CASSSRQVPGDTQYF
-	TRBV13	-	TRBJ1-1	TGTGCCAGCAGCTTAGGTCGCCCCACCACTGAAGCTTTCTTT	CASSLGRPTTEAFF
-	TRBV19	-	TRBJ2-7	TGTGCCAGTAGTATCGGGCCCTACGAGCAGTACTTC	CASSIGPYEQYF
-	TRBV11-2	-	TRBJ1-6	TGTGCCAGCAGCCTTAACCCAGGGGCGAATAATTCACCCCTCCACTTT	CASSLNPGANNSPLHF
once	TRBV6-1	-	TRBJ1-4	TGTGCCAGCAGACCAGTTAATGAAAAACTGTTTTTT	CASRPVNEKLFF
-	TRBV5-5	TRBD1	TRBJ2-7	TGTGCCAGCAGCTTGTCCCCGACAGGGATGGGAAACGAGCAGTACTTC	CASSLSPTGMGNEQYF
-	TRBV5-8	TRBD2	TRBJ2-5	TGTGCCGGAACTAGCGGGAGGGCCGGGCAAGAGACCCAGTACTTC	CAGTSGRAGQETQYF
once	TRBV27	-	TRBJ1-2	TGTGCCAGCAGGTTCCAATTAGGGGGTCCCTATGGCTACACCTTC	CASRFQLGGPYGYTF
-	TRBV6-5	TRBD1	TRBJ1-1	TGTGCCAGCAGTAGGACAGGCACTGAAGCTTTCTTT	CASSRTGTEAFF
-	TRBV2	TRBD1	TRBJ1-6	TGTGCCAGCAGGGGACAGGGGGTACCCCTCCACTTT	CASRGQGVPLHF
few	TRBV5-1	TRBD2	TRBJ2-1	TGCGCCAGCAGCACGGGACTAGCGGGAGGGGATGAGCAGTTCTTC	CASSTGLAGGDEQFF
-	TRBV27	-	TRBJ2-7	TGTGCCAGCAGTTTATACGGCAACACCTACGAGCAGTACTTC	CASSLYGNTYEQYF
-	TRBV5-1	TRBD2	TRBJ2-5	TGCGCCAGCAGCTTGACTAGCGGGAGTAACGGGGAGACCCAGTACTTC	CASSLTSGSNGETQYF